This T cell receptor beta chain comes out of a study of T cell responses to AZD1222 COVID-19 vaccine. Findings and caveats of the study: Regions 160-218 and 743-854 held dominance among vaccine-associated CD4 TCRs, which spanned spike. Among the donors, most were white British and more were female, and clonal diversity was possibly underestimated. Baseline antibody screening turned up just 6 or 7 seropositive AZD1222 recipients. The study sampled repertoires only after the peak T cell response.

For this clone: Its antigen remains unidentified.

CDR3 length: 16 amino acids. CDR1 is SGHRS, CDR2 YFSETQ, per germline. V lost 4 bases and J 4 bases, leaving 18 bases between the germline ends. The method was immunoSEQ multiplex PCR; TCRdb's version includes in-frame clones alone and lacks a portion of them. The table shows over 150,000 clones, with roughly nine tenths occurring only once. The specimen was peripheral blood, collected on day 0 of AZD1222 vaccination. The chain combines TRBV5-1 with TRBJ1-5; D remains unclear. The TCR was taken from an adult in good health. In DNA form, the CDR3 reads TGCGCCAGCAGCCCCACTCCCGGGGTGCTAAATCAGCCCCAGCATTTT. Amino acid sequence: CASSPTPGVLNQPQHF.